Below, one T cell receptor beta chain is given with its context. The sample originates from a study of blood T cell repertoires in COVID-19. V dropped 5 bases and J dropped 7 bases, with 21 bases sitting between them. Per germline, CDR1 MNHEY and CDR2 SMNVEV (reference sequence). The CDR3 runs to 15 residues. Sequencing used immunoSEQ multiplex PCR; TCRdb keeps in-frame clones, though not all of them. The sample lists some 230,000 clones, about 85% occurring once. Sequenced input: peripheral blood. This clonotype was obtained from a woman in her fifties or sixties who had recovered from COVID-19. The gene calls are TRBV27 and TRBJ2-7; D possibly corresponds to TRBD2 (6 bases). The CDR3 sequence is CASSADYLGVGEQYF. CDR3 nucleotides: TGTGCCAGCAGTGCGGACTATCTCGGTGTGGGAGAGCAGTACTTC.